This TCR beta chain was captured in a study of blood T cell repertoires in COVID-19 (dated by TCRdb to between 2020 and 2021). At the level of the whole study: Collaborator samples came from the United States, Italy and Spain and covered acute and convalescent phases of COVID-19. Nearly every sample came with metadata listing a de-identified subject ID, COVID-19 status, age in years and sex. The samples were drawn from two sources: the first 160 participants of the ongoing ImmuneRACE study, and 1,000 to 1,500 subjects contributed by 6 global collaborators. The material from the prospective study consisted of cDNA or gDNA derived from T cells, B-cell-depleted T cells, or PBMCs. The repertoires were released in a freely available public database meant as a resource for research on the immune response to SARS-CoV-2. HLA class I and class II types, where available, came from metadata supplied by the sample provider rather than from assay-based typing. The dataset comprised deeply sampled blood TCRbeta repertoires from subjects exposed to, actively infected with, or recovered from COVID-19.

The CDR3, from cysteine to phenylalanine, totals 16 residues. Only CDR3 DNA is held: 48 bases, read in frame from base 1. After removal of 0 bases from V and 1 base from J, the junction retains 6 bases not matched to a gene. CDR1 and CDR2 were assigned from the germline V gene (reference sequence) as SGHNT and YYREEE. With regard to this clone: Its antigen is not yet known. No much larger clonotype is one base removed from it; base qualities were not supplied.

The immunoSEQ Assay, a bias-controlled multiplex PCR, was used to amplify TCRbeta CDR3 regions from genomic DNA. Under the source paper's analysis protocol: The number of nucleated cells in each sample was estimated by amplification of reference gene primers within the assay. To quantify the absolute abundance of each unique TCRbeta CDR3 rearrangement, sequence reads were collapsed and filtered. For each sample, productive Simpson clonality was calculated by taking the square root of Simpson's diversity index across productive rearrangements. This immuneACCESS table, as held by TCRdb, lists in-frame sequences with V and J called but not all clones. Of the missing ones, under half trace to an unresolved V gene in checked studies; the others have no known cause. The DNA was the basis for D and trimming; V, J and clone size are from that table. The sample data list roughly 100,000 clones, and around 86% of these were observed just once. Approximately 38% of the sample is in the top ten clones.

Overall results and qualifications from the work: The amount of clinical and demographic metadata varied by source and participant and was provided uncurated.

The collaborating institutions used their own protocols to collect whole blood in K2EDTA tubes. For TCRbeta analysis, collaborators shipped samples in one of three forms: frozen whole blood, isolated PBMCs, or DNA extracted from either of those sample types. The sample comprised peripheral blood. This TCR derives from a man older than 75 with acute or convalescent COVID-19. In this chain, TRBV5-4 is recombined with TRBJ2-5; the junction holds 7 bases that match TRBD2. The nucleotides are TGTGCCAGCAGCTTGGGACTAGCACCAGTCCAAGAGACCCAGTACTTC. The resulting protein is CASSLGLAPVQETQYF. Reference TRBV5-4 and TRBJ2-5 genes cover what lies past the CDR3, so the full variable domain is ETGVTQSPTHLIKTRGQQVTLRCSSQSGHNTVSWYQQALGQGPQFIFQYYREEENGRGNFPPRFSGLQFPNYSSELNVNALELDDSALYLCASSLGLAPVQETQYFGPGTRLLVL.